This T cell receptor (beta chain) is from a study of cytomegalovirus exposure and HLA in healthy donors. Study results and limitations: CMV serostatus was the sole immune exposure data available. Among TCR sequences, most were rare, though some public TCRs appeared in many donors. Among the most significant clusters, several appeared linked to common viral pathogens in a later analysis.

Comments on this clone: Its antigen remains unknown.

PCR amplification relied on 60 Vbeta primers (plus 13 Jbeta primers). The data were produced by immunoSEQ multiplex PCR, yet TCRdb's version contains in-frame clones alone and is incomplete. The table records under 200,000 clones, roughly 80% of them present only once. CDR3 length equals 20 residues. The clonotype was recovered from a male donor in good health and CMV-seronegative. Input material: PBMCs. J is TRBJ2-7 and V is TRBV1; the table's TRBD2 call for D was not verified on the DNA. TRBV1 is labeled a pseudogene. As DNA, the CDR3 is TGCACCAGCAGCCAAGTAGAGGGGACTAGCGGCCCCGGATCTACCTACGAGCAGTACTTC. This sequence encodes CTSSQVEGTSGPGSTYEQYF.